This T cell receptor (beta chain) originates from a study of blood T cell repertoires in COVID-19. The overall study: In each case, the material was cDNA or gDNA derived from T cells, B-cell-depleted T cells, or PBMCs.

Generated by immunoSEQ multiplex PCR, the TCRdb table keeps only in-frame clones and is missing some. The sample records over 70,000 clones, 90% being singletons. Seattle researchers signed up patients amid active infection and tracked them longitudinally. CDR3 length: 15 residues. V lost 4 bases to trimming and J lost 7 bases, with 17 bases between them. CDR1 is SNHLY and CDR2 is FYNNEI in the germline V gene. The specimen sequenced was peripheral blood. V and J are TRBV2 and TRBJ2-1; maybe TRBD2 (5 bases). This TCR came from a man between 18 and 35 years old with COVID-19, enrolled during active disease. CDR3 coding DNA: TGTGCCAGCAGTGGAGGGAGCTCAGAAATGAATGAGCAGTTCTTC. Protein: CASSGGSSEMNEQFF.